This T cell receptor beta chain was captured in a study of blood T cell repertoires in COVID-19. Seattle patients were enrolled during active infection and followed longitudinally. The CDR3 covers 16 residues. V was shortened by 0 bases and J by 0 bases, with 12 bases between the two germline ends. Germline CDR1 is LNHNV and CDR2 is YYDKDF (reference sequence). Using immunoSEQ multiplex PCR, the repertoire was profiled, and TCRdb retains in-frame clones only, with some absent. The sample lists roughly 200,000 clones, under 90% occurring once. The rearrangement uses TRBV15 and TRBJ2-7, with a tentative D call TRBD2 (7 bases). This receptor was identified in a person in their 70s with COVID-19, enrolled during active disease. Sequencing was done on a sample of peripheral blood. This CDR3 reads CATSRDREGGSYEQYF. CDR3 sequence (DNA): TGTGCCACCAGCAGAGATAGGGAGGGGGGCTCCTACGAGCAGTACTTC.